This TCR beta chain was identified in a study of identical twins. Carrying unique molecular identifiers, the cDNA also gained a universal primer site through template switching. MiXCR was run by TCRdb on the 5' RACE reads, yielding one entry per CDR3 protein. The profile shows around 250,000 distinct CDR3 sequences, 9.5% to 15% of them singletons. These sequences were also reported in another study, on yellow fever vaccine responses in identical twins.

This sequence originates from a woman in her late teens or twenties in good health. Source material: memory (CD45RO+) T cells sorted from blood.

In DNA, the CDR3 is TGTGCCAGCAGGGGACAGGGGGGATACGAGCAGTACTTC. Residues: CASRGQGGYEQYF. The chain recombines TRBV7-2 with TRBJ2-7; TRBD1 agrees at 11 bases. After removal of 6 bases from V and 4 bases from J, the junction contained 2 bases not matched to a gene. Germline CDR1 and CDR2: SGHTA and FQGNSA. The CDR3 is 13 residues long.